This TCR beta chain emerged from a study of response to subunit inactivated influenza vaccine. The CDR3 length is 15 residues. Trimming removed 2 bases from V and 7 bases from J, with 15 bases in between. From germline, CDR1 is SNHLY and CDR2 FYNNEI. Using its own MiXCR run on the RT-PCR reads, TCRdb lists one record per CDR3 protein. The data show roughly 700,000 distinct CDR3 sequences, with approximately 13% seen just once and 6.5% to 8.5% held by the top ten. The chain couples TRBV2 to TRBJ2-1; no firm D call. This clonotype originated in a man in his fifties or sixties who received an inactivated influenza vaccine. This sample comprised PBMCs from blood, obtained 14 to 15 days before vaccination. The CDR3 DNA follows: TGTGCCAGCAGTGAAAAAGGGTTCCTCGGGAATGAGCAGTTCTTC. Its protein is CASSEKGFLGNEQFF. Using reference TRBV2 and TRBJ2-1 for the parts outside the CDR3, the full variable domain is EPEVTQTPSHQVTQMGQEVILRCVPISNHLYFYWYRQILGQKVEFLVSFYNNEISEKSEIFDDQFSVERPDGSNFTLKIRSTKLEDSAMYFCASSEKGFLGNEQFFGPGTRLTVL.